The 15 T cell receptor beta chains in this list originate from one sample, sequenced in a study of blood T cell repertoires in COVID-19. Only in-frame clones appear in the TCRdb table, and some are missing; sequencing was by immunoSEQ multiplex PCR. In the table there are fewer than 70,000 clones, 86% of which are singletons. Sequenced material: peripheral blood. These receptors came from a woman aged 55-75 years with acute or convalescent COVID-19.

This chain uses TRBV28 with TRBJ1-5, with D maybe TRBD1 (5 bases). With 3 bases removed from V and 3 bases from J, the gap between germline ends came to 15 bases. The CDR3 has 16 residues. Looked up from germline, CDR1 is MDHEN and CDR2 is SYDVKM. In DNA, the CDR3 is TGTGCCAGCAGTTTTTCCGGGCAGGGATTCAATCAGCCCCAGCATTTT. Translation gives CASSFSGQGFNQPQHF.

This chain joins TRBV18 and TRBJ1-5, with a tentative D call TRBD1 (6 bases). The V end was cut by 4 bases, the J end by 5 bases, with 15 bases between. The CDR3 length is 15 residues. Germline CDR1 and CDR2: KGHSH and LQKENI. The CDR3 DNA is TGTGCCAGCTCACAAGGGCTGGGGGCGCATCAGCCCCAGCATTTT. Its protein product is CASSQGLGAHQPQHF. The full variable domain, in which reference TRBV18 and TRBJ1-5 provide the parts outside the CDR3, is NAGVMQNPRHLVRRRGQEARLRCSPMKGHSHVYWYRQLPEEGLKFMVYLQKENIIDESGMPKERFSAEFPKEGPSILRIQQVVRGDSAAYFCASSQGLGAHQPQHFGDGTRLSIL.

The chain joins TRBV9 to TRBJ2-7; TRBD2 matches at 7 bases. The CDR3 consists of 15 residues. Per germline, CDR1 SGDLS and CDR2 YYNGEE. Trimming cost V 0 bases and J 0 bases; bases outside gene matches: 3. CDR3 DNA: TGTGCCAGCAGCGTAGGGCTAGCGGCCTCCTACGAGCAGTACTTC. Protein product: CASSVGLAASYEQYF.

In its sample, this clone was seen once. CDR3 amino acids: CASRTYGIWDTGELFF. CDR3 coding DNA: TGTGCCAGCAGAACGTACGGGATTTGGGACACCGGGGAGCTGTTTTTT. The chain employs TRBV5-6 and TRBJ2-2; a possible D gene is TRBD2 (5 bases). The V and J ends lost 5 bases and 3 bases respectively, with 17 bases between them. In germline, CDR1 is SGHDT, CDR2 YYEEEE. The CDR3 consists of 16 residues.

The count of this clone is one. The rearrangement links TRBV30 to TRBJ1-3, with D unclear. CDR1 and CDR2 from the germline V gene are GTSNPN and SVGIG (reference sequence). Trimming removed 5 bases from V and 1 base from J, with 6 bases in between. The CDR3 has 12 amino acids. The CDR3 loop is CAWGISGNTIYF. The CDR3 region has the DNA TGTGCCTGGGGTATTTCTGGAAACACCATATATTTT. The whole variable domain, remainder taken from reference TRBV30 and TRBJ1-3, is SQTIHQWPATLVQPVGSPLSLECTVEGTSNPNLYWYRQAAGRGLQLLFYSVGIGQISSEVPQNLSASRPQDRQFILSSKKLLLSDSGFYLCAWGISGNTIYFGEGSWLTVV.

A remark on this clone: Other nucleotide sequences from this sample produce the same CDR3. The chain uses TRBV5-1 and TRBJ1-2, with 8 bases matching TRBD1. The trim removed 4 bases at V and 0 bases at J, leaving 5 bases unmatched. CDR3 length: 15 amino acids. Looked up from germline, CDR1 is SGHRS and CDR2 is YFSETQ. CDR3 sequence reads: CASSPGTGANYGYTF. The CDR3 region has the DNA TGCGCCAGCAGCCCCGGGACAGGAGCTAACTATGGCTACACCTTC.

The V call is TRBV7-9, the J call TRBJ2-1; 12 bases line up with TRBD2. Germline assignment: CDR1 SEHNR and CDR2 FQNEAQ (reference sequence). With V trimmed by 4 bases and J by 6 bases, 7 bases remained unmatched. The CDR3 length is 16 residues. For the CDR3, the DNA is TGTGCCAGCAGCTGGGCCGGGACTAGCGGGCGCAATGAGCAGTTCTTC. Amino acid sequence: CASSWAGTSGRNEQFF.

The V call is TRBV9, the J call TRBJ2-1; 8 bases are shared with TRBD2. Unmatched junction bases numbered 2, after V lost 3 bases and J lost 0 bases. Germline assignment: CDR1 SGDLS and CDR2 YYNGEE. CDR3 length: 15 residues. The CDR3 coding sequence is TGTGCCAGCAGCGGAGCGGGAGCCTCCTACAATGAGCAGTTCTTC. Translation: CASSGAGASYNEQFF.

V and J are TRBV19 and TRBJ1-6, with TRBD1 as a possible D gene (6 bases). The CDR3 has 17 residues. V was shortened by 6 bases and J by 7 bases, with 22 bases between the two germline ends. CDR1 and CDR2 from the germline V gene are LNHDA and SQIVND (reference sequence). CDR3 in amino acids: CASRENGGASQNSPLHF. The CDR3 nucleotides are TGTGCCAGTAGAGAAAATGGGGGCGCGAGTCAAAATTCACCCCTCCACTTT.

This chain links TRBV7-8 with TRBJ1-1, with D tentatively TRBD1 (6 bases). Trimming removed 6 bases at V and 8 bases at J, with 10 bases between. Germline values: CDR1 SGHVS, CDR2 FQNEAQ. The CDR3 extends over 11 amino acids. CDR3 in amino acids: CASSPDREAFF. The CDR3 coding sequence is TGTGCCAGCAGTCCCGACAGGGAAGCTTTCTTT.

This chain joins TRBV19 and TRBJ2-1; TRBD2 agrees at 16 bases. This CDR3 comprises 16 residues. Germline loops: CDR1 LNHDA, CDR2 SQIVND (reference sequence). Unmatched junction bases numbered 8, after V lost 3 bases and J lost 12 bases. CDR3 coding DNA: TGTGCCAGTAGTATGGACGGGACTAGCGGGAGGGGAAGGCAGTTCTTC. Amino acid sequence: CASSMDGTSGRGRQFF.

This clone was counted ten times or more. The rearrangement links TRBV6-1 to TRBJ1-2; D uncertain. CDR1 and CDR2 (germline): MNHNS, SASEGT. The V end lost 2 bases, the J end lost 4 bases, and 17 bases lay between the germline ends. The CDR3 sequence is 16 residues long. The CDR3 nucleotides read TGTGCCAGCAGTGAATTAGTGGGCGATAGATCCTATGGCTACACCTTC. Translation: CASSELVGDRSYGYTF.

This chain joins TRBV5-4 and TRBJ1-1; 8 bases align to TRBD1. V shed 0 bases, J shed 5 bases, and the junction held 9 bases outside the gene matches. CDR1 is SGHNT, CDR2 YYREEE, per germline (reference sequence). The CDR3 is made up of 16 amino acids. CDR3 protein: CASSLGAGGAGTEAFF. As DNA, the CDR3 is TGTGCCAGCAGCTTGGGGGCAGGGGGCGCAGGGACTGAAGCTTTCTTT.

V is TRBV15 and J is TRBJ1-5, with D maybe TRBD1 (6 bases). The germline V gene has CDR1 LNHNV and CDR2 YYDKDF (reference sequence). CDR3 size: 16 residues. V was clipped by 1 base and J by 0 bases, with 10 bases between them. Written as DNA, the CDR3 is TGTGCCACCAGCAGAGGGGTGGGGGCTAGCAATCAGCCCCAGCATTTT. As protein: CATSRGVGASNQPQHF.

This chain joins TRBV6-5 and TRBJ1-1; 7 nucleotides align to TRBD1. With V trimmed by 0 bases and J by 5 bases, 6 bases remained unmatched. Germline values: CDR1 MNHEY, CDR2 SVGAGI. The CDR3 loop spans 15 amino acids. The CDR3 DNA sequence: TGTGCCAGCAGTTACTCGACAGGGCGATTTACTGAAGCTTTCTTT. Translated: CASSYSTGRFTEAFF.